These 19 T cell receptor beta chains came from one sample sequenced in a study of shared clonotypes between healthy human individuals. The method was immunoSEQ multiplex PCR; TCRdb's version includes in-frame clones alone and lacks a portion of them. The repertoire includes approximately 2.3 million clones, 80% to 95% of them detected once, and under 0.45% sits in the top ten. The sample taken for sequencing was naive CD4+ T cells from PBMCs. Subset denoted: CD45RA+ positively selected. The source is a man aged 18 to 35 in good health. Some clones in this sample may be carry-over from other donors' samples.

The chain employs TRBV30 and TRBJ2-6, with unresolved D. V lost 7 bases and J lost 4, with 11 bases in between. Germline V CDR1 and CDR2: GTSNPN, SVGIG (reference sequence). CDR3 size: 13 residues. The CDR3 region has the DNA TGTGCCTCCGGAAATGGAGGGGCCAACGTCCTGACTTTC. Its protein is CASGNGGANVLTF.

The chain recombines TRBV5-1 with TRBJ2-7, with D perhaps matching TRBD1 (5 bases). Per the germline V gene, CDR1 is SGHRS and CDR2 is YFSETQ. The CDR3 totals 17 residues. V lost 1 base and J lost 5, with 22 bases in between. CDR3 nucleotide sequence: TGCGCCAGCAGCTTGACCCCAACGACAGTCGTACGGGACGAGCAGTACTTC. The encoded protein is CASSLTPTTVVRDEQYF.

The chain is built from TRBV5-1 and TRBJ2-3, with 14 positions matching TRBD2. Losses at the gene ends were 4 bases for V and 3 bases for J; bases not matched to a gene: 4. The CDR3 totals 16 residues. Germline V lookup: CDR1 SGHRS, CDR2 YFSETQ. CDR3 in amino acids: CASSRGLAGVTDTQYF. The CDR3, as DNA: TGCGCCAGCAGCCGGGGACTAGCGGGAGTAACAGATACGCAGTATTTT.

Concerning this clone: This specimen includes other DNA sequences encoding the same CDR3. The J gene is TRBJ2-7, the V gene TRBV7-8, with D uncertain. CDR3 length: 12 residues. Trimming removed 3 bases from V and 0 bases from J, with 3 bases in between. Germline V gene data show CDR1 as SGHVS and CDR2 as FQNEAQ. Written as DNA, the CDR3 is TGTGCCAGCAGCTTCAGCTCCTACGAGCAGTACTTC. Protein: CASSFSSYEQYF.

The chain links TRBV27 to TRBJ2-1; TRBD2 agrees at 12 bases. Germline V gene data show CDR1 as MNHEY and CDR2 as SMNVEV (reference sequence). The V segment lost 5 bases and the J segment 0 bases; nucleotides outside the gene matches: 11. This CDR3 has 19 amino acids. The CDR3 sequence is CASSGKTSGRTSSYNEQFF. The CDR3 DNA reads TGTGCCAGCAGTGGCAAAACTAGCGGGAGGACGAGCTCCTACAATGAGCAGTTCTTC.

A word on this clone: Distinct nucleotide sequences in the sample also encode this CDR3. The rearrangement joins TRBV27 to TRBJ2-3; the D is unclear. The CDR3 contains 13 residues. With 3 bases removed from V and 2 bases from J, the gap between germline ends came to 6 bases. Germline-derived CDR1 and CDR2 are MNHEY and SMNVEV (reference sequence). DNA for the CDR3: TGTGCCAGCAGTTTCCTCCACACAGATACGCAGTATTTT. It encodes CASSFLHTDTQYF.

The J gene is TRBJ2-7, the V gene TRBV2, with TRBD2 matching 10 bases. The CDR3 has 19 residues. Germline V gives CDR1 SNHLY, CDR2 FYNNEI. J lost 1 base, V lost 4 bases, and 16 bases had no gene match. CDR3 in DNA: TGTGCCAGCAGTGGCAAAACTAGGACTAGCGGAAAAGCGTCCTACGAGCAGTACTTC. Protein sequence: CASSGKTRTSGKASYEQYF. Looking up the rest from reference TRBV2 and TRBJ2-7 gives the full variable domain: EPEVTQTPSHQVTQMGQEVILRCVPISNHLYFYWYRQILGQKVEFLVSFYNNEISEKSEIFDDQFSVERPDGSNFTLKIRSTKLEDSAMYFCASSGKTRTSGKASYEQYFGPGTRLTVT.

The genes are TRBV7-2 and TRBJ2-5, with D perhaps matching TRBD2 (6 bases). This CDR3 region has 13 residues. V was pared by 4 bases and J by 7 bases, with 13 bases between. Germline values: CDR1 SGHTA, CDR2 FQGNSA. The chain's CDR3 is CASSSGVGLTQYF. The CDR3 nucleotides are TGTGCCAGCAGCTCGGGGGTGGGCCTGACCCAGTACTTC. Based on the CDR3 plus reference TRBV7-2 and TRBJ2-5, the full variable domain is GAGVSQSPSNKVTEKGKDVELRCDPISGHTALYWYRQSLGQGLEFLIYFQGNSAPDKSGLPSDRFSAERTGGSVSTLTIQRTQQEDSAVYLCASSSGVGLTQYFGPGTRLLVL.

V gene TRBV6-6 combines with J gene TRBJ2-6, with D tentatively TRBD1 (5 bases). Trimming left V 6 bases short and J 4 bases short, with 16 bases between. The germline V gene has CDR1 MNHNY and CDR2 SVGAGI (reference sequence). The CDR3 consists of 16 residues. In nucleotides, the CDR3 is TGTGCCAGCAGCGACAGTGGGGTTCTAGGGGCCAACGTCCTGACTTTC. Amino acid sequence: CASSDSGVLGANVLTF.

This chain connects TRBV6-4 to TRBJ2-7; 9 bases match TRBD1. The CDR3 totals 14 residues. Losses at the gene ends were 4 bases for V and 1 base for J; bases not matched to a gene: 2. The V gene's germline CDR1 is MRHNA and CDR2 SNTAGT. CDR3 loop: CASSADRGSYEQYF. CDR3 in DNA: TGTGCCAGCAGTGCGGACAGGGGTTCCTACGAGCAGTACTTC.

The CDR3 region is CASTSSGAQVQYF. The CDR3 bases are TGTGCCAGCACCTCCAGCGGGGCTCAGGTGCAGTACTTC. The chain employs TRBV6-5 and TRBJ2-7; 7 bases match TRBD2. In germline, CDR1 is MNHEY, CDR2 SVGAGI. The V segment lost 7 bases and the J segment 9 bases; nucleotides outside the gene matches: 12. This CDR3 contains 13 residues.

CDR3 sequence (DNA): TGCAGCGTTGGTGCGAGACTAGCAGGAGAGCAGTTCTTC. Residues: CSVGARLAGEQFF. The V call is TRBV29-1, the J call TRBJ2-1; 7 positions agree with TRBD2. The CDR3 runs 13 residues. V lost 4 bases and J lost 10; bases outside the gene matches: 10. The germline V gene has CDR1 SQVTM and CDR2 ANQGSEA.

This CDR3 reads CASSLIYDQPQHF. The CDR3 bases are TGCGCCAGCAGCTTGATTTACGACCAGCCCCAGCATTTT. The chain joins TRBV5-1 to TRBJ1-5; D gene unclear. Germline CDR1 is SGHRS and CDR2 is YFSETQ. The CDR3 consists of 13 residues. V gave up 1 base and J gave up 7 bases, with 9 bases separating them.

This sequence joins TRBV11-3 and TRBJ2-6; 8 bases match TRBD1. Germline-derived CDR1 and CDR2 are SGHNT and YENEEA. There are 16 residues in the CDR3. The ends lost 5 bases at V and 2 bases at J; junction bases unmatched: 5. The CDR3 coding sequence is TGTGCCAGCAGCGAACAGGGGGTGGCTGGGGCCAACGTCCTGACTTTC. This sequence encodes CASSEQGVAGANVLTF.

In this sample, this clone turned up once. V and J are TRBV23-1 and TRBJ1-2; a possible D gene is TRBD1 (6 bases). TRBV23-1 is given ORF status, its function remaining uncertain. Trimming cost V 8 bases and J 8 bases, with 18 bases left between them. The CDR3 length is 13 residues. CDR3 sequence reads: CASARTSRGGYTF. CDR3 DNA sequence: TGCGCCAGCGCCCGGACCTCGAGGGGGGGCTACACCTTC.

The J gene is TRBJ2-5, the V gene TRBV19; D unclear. Between the trimmed V and J ends, which lost 1 base and 5 bases, there was a span of 11 bases. The CDR3 consists of 14 residues. Germline V CDR1 and CDR2: LNHDA, SQIVND (reference sequence). The CDR3 coding sequence is TGTGCCAGTAGTATAGTTGCGTATACGGAGACCCAGTACTTC. Encoded protein: CASSIVAYTETQYF.

CDR3 amino acids: CASSHRAEGMNTEAFF. CDR3 coding DNA: TGTGCCAGCAGCCACAGGGCTGAGGGCATGAACACTGAAGCTTTCTTT. V and J are TRBV6-6 and TRBJ1-1, with D perhaps matching TRBD1 (6 bases). The CDR3 sequence is 16 residues long. CDR1 and CDR2 (germline): MNHNY, SVGAGI (reference sequence). V was clipped by 6 bases and J by 0 bases, with 17 bases between them.

The genes are TRBV5-1 and TRBJ1-4; D remains ambiguous. This CDR3 has 15 amino acids. V was trimmed by 1 base and J by 4 bases, leaving 11 bases between them. Per the germline V gene, CDR1 is SGHRS and CDR2 is YFSETQ. The CDR3 nucleotides are TGCGCCAGCAGCTTGTTGGGCGGACTTAATGAAAAACTGTTTTTT. Protein product: CASSLLGGLNEKLFF.

V is TRBV5-4 and J is TRBJ1-1; D is possibly TRBD1 (5 bases). Germline values: CDR1 SGHNT, CDR2 YYREEE (reference sequence). The length of the CDR3 is 15 residues. Between the trimmed V and J ends, which lost 4 bases and 0 bases, there was a span of 13 bases. This chain's CDR3 is CASSLGTEMNTEAFF. In DNA, the CDR3 is TGTGCCAGCAGCCTAGGGACGGAGATGAACACTGAAGCTTTCTTT.